The rows below give T cell receptor beta chains drawn from one sample of a study of blood T cells in healthy people across ages. TCRdb used MiXCR to reprocess the 5' RACE reads, holding one entry per CDR3 protein. Of roughly 1.7 million distinct CDR3 sequences listed, about 31% are singletons. The sequenced sample consisted of blood. The receptors derive from a young woman in good health. Each CDR3 is given with its conserved first and last residue. Each record gives: J gene, D gene, clone size, V gene, CDR3 protein, CDR3 DNA. A D gene is named only where the DNA matches it firmly. The listing skips clone size in some rows; elsewhere it reads once, few, many or a size class.

>TRBJ2-2|NA|few|TRBV20-1
CSASPYSRTGELFF
TGCAGTGCTAGTCCCTACTCCCGGACCGGGGAGCTGTTTTTT
>TRBJ2-3|TRBD2|few|TRBV6-1
CASRPAGLAGGPIYDTQYF
TGTGCCAGCAGGCCGGCCGGACTAGCGGGAGGGCCAATTTATGATACGCAGTATTTT
>TRBJ1-5|NA|NA|TRBV21-1
CASSQRGRFNQPQHF
TGTGCCAGCAGCCAAAGGGGACGGTTCAATCAGCCCCAGCATTTT
>TRBJ2-7|NA|NA|TRBV5-1
CASSLVTGPLNEQYF
TGCGCCAGCAGCTTGGTTACGGGGCCTTTGAACGAGCAGTACTTC
>TRBJ2-1|TRBD2|NA|TRBV7-3
CASSLRTSGGAYEQFF
TGTGCCAGCAGCTTAAGGACTAGCGGGGGGGCATATGAGCAGTTCTTC
>TRBJ1-1|TRBD1|few|TRBV29-1
CSAVPGQGRAFF
TGCAGCGCCGTCCCGGGACAGGGAAGAGCTTTCTTT
>TRBJ1-1|NA|NA|TRBV5-1
CASSGARGETEAFF
TGCGCCAGCAGCGGTGCAAGGGGAGAGACTGAAGCTTTCTTT
>TRBJ2-1|NA|few|TRBV4-2
CASSPALINEQFF
TGTGCCAGCAGCCCTGCCCTGATTAATGAGCAGTTCTTC
>TRBJ2-3|NA|few|TRBV24-1
CATMNPSLGDTQYF
TGTGCCACCATGAATCCTAGTCTTGGAGATACGCAGTATTTT
>TRBJ1-2|TRBD1|NA|TRBV20-1
CSARDPGTENYGYTF
TGCAGTGCTAGAGACCCCGGGACAGAGAACTATGGCTACACCTTC
>TRBJ2-5|NA|few|TRBV20-1
CSARAWETQYF
TGCAGTGCTAGAGCCTGGGAGACCCAGTACTTC
>TRBJ1-1|NA|NA|TRBV6-6
CASSYSMPGGLNTEAFF
TGTGCCAGCAGTTACTCGATGCCGGGAGGCCTGAACACTGAAGCTTTCTTT
>TRBJ1-2|NA|many|TRBV10-3
CAISGQGRSNYGYTF
TGTGCCATCAGTGGGCAGGGGAGGTCCAACTATGGCTACACCTTC
>TRBJ1-2|NA|NA|TRBV5-6
CASSLNPVGGYTF
TGTGCCAGCAGCTTGAATCCGGTGGGTGGCTACACCTTC
>TRBJ2-1|NA|few|TRBV4-1
CASSLFVGGRAGEQFF
TGCGCCAGCAGCCTTTTTGTAGGCGGCAGGGCAGGGGAGCAGTTCTTC
>TRBJ2-5|TRBD2|few|TRBV28
CASSTSGGSQETQYF
TGTGCCAGCAGCACTAGCGGGGGGTCCCAAGAGACCCAGTACTTC
>TRBJ2-7|NA|many|TRBV7-3
CASSLHVAGEQYF
TGTGCCAGCAGCTTACATGTCGCGGGCGAGCAGTACTTC
>TRBJ2-2|NA|once|TRBV3-1
CASSLIPAPSGTGELFF
TGTGCCAGCAGCCTAATACCAGCCCCTTCGGGCACCGGGGAGCTGTTTTTT
>TRBJ1-1|NA|NA|TRBV7-3
CASSLGDRGLNTEAFF
TGTGCCAGCAGCTTGGGCGACCGCGGACTGAACACTGAAGCTTTCTTT
>TRBJ2-1|NA|few|TRBV7-6
CASSLLAGVLNEQFF
TGTGCCAGCAGCTTACTGGCAGGGGTTCTCAATGAGCAGTTCTTC
>TRBJ2-1|NA|many|TRBV4-1
CASSQIDPNNEQFF
TGCGCCAGCAGCCAGATAGACCCAAACAATGAGCAGTTCTTC
>TRBJ2-7|TRBD1|few|TRBV5-6
CASSLGGQVYEQYF
TGTGCCAGCAGCTTAGGGGGACAGGTCTACGAGCAGTACTTC
>TRBJ2-2|NA|NA|TRBV4-1
CASSQDLAVRVNTGELFF
TGCGCCAGCAGCCAAGATCTGGCAGTCAGAGTGAACACCGGGGAGCTGTTTTTT
>TRBJ2-1|TRBD1|NA|TRBV9
CASSVQADRERGNEQFF
TGTGCCAGCAGCGTTCAGGCCGACAGGGAGAGGGGGAACGAGCAGTTCTTC
>TRBJ1-1|TRBD1|NA|TRBV9
CASGSGRGRTEAFF
TGTGCCAGCGGCTCGGGCAGGGGGCGAACTGAAGCTTTCTTT
>TRBJ2-7|TRBD2|many|TRBV20-1
CSARGTSGVGDEQYF
TGCAGTGCTAGAGGGACTAGCGGGGTCGGCGACGAGCAGTACTTC
>TRBJ1-2|NA|NA|TRBV29-1
CSPETVGVGYTF
TGCAGCCCCGAGACAGTGGGGGTCGGCTACACCTTC
>TRBJ1-1|TRBD1|NA|TRBV6-6
CASENRGLNTEAFF
TGTGCCAGCGAGAACAGGGGGCTGAACACTGAAGCTTTCTTT
>TRBJ1-2|TRBD1|NA|TRBV30
CAWSVKRGQGAYYGYTF
TGTGCCTGGAGTGTAAAAAGGGGACAGGGGGCGTACTATGGCTACACCTTC
>TRBJ2-1|NA|NA|TRBV4-1
CASSQLLSYNEQFF
TGCGCCAGCAGCCAACTGCTTTCCTACAATGAGCAGTTCTTC
>TRBJ2-3|NA|few|TRBV3-1
CASSQKGGRTDTQYF
TGTGCCAGCAGCCAAAAGGGGGGGCGCACAGATACGCAGTATTTT
>TRBJ1-2|NA|NA|TRBV6-2/TRBV6-3
CASSDVAGASYGYTF
TGTGCCAGCAGCGACGTGGCAGGAGCTAGCTATGGCTACACCTTC
>TRBJ2-1|NA|NA|TRBV20-1
CSVLTYNEQFF
TGCAGTGTTCTCACGTACAATGAGCAGTTCTTC
>TRBJ2-5|NA|few|TRBV5-1
CASSRGTQAAETQYF
TGCGCCAGCAGCAGAGGGACCCAGGCGGCAGAGACCCAGTACTTC
>TRBJ2-1|NA|NA|TRBV7-3
CASSFYREGSYNEQFF
TGTGCCAGCAGCTTTTACAGGGAGGGCTCCTACAATGAGCAGTTCTTC
>TRBJ1-1|TRBD1|few|TRBV4-2
CASSQAGQGNTEAFF
TGTGCCAGCAGCCAGGCGGGACAGGGGAACACTGAAGCTTTCTTT
>TRBJ2-1|TRBD2|NA|TRBV27
CASSLLAGLSDEQFF
TGTGCCAGCAGCCTTCTAGCGGGATTATCGGATGAGCAGTTCTTC
>TRBJ2-3|NA|few|TRBV29-1
CSPVVKGGPDTQYF
TGCAGCCCCGTGGTTAAGGGAGGCCCAGATACGCAGTATTTT
>TRBJ2-5|NA|many|TRBV29-1
CSVDRKEETQYF
TGCAGCGTTGACAGGAAGGAAGAGACCCAGTACTTC
>TRBJ1-6|NA|NA|TRBV27
CASSFDSQNSPLHF
TGTGCCAGCAGTTTCGACAGCCAAAATTCACCCCTCCACTTT
>TRBJ2-7|TRBD2|NA|TRBV5-1
CASSLAPSGSSSYEQYF
TGCGCCAGCAGCTTGGCTCCTAGCGGGAGTTCTTCCTACGAGCAGTACTTC
>TRBJ1-2|NA|NA|TRBV2
CASTTLWGYGYTF
TGTGCCAGCACGACCCTGTGGGGCTATGGCTACACCTTC
>TRBJ1-5|NA|NA|TRBV20-1
CSARDQGLRGEPQHF
TGCAGTGCTAGAGATCAAGGCCTCAGGGGCGAGCCCCAGCATTTT
>TRBJ2-3|TRBD1|NA|TRBV6-5
CASSYEGAYTDTQYF
TGTGCCAGCAGTTACGAGGGGGCGTACACAGATACGCAGTATTTT
>TRBJ2-5|NA|NA|TRBV7-2
CAARRGPQETQYF
TGTGCTGCCCGCCGGGGCCCCCAAGAGACCCAGTACTTC
>TRBJ1-2|NA|few|TRBV25-1
CASWDYGYTF
TGTGCCAGCTGGGACTATGGCTACACCTTC
>TRBJ2-5|TRBD2|many|TRBV20-1
CSARALAEETQYF
TGCAGTGCTAGAGCCCTAGCGGAAGAGACCCAGTACTTC
>TRBJ2-1|NA|NA|TRBV18
CASSPFRDNEQFF
TGTGCCAGCTCACCATTCAGGGACAATGAGCAGTTCTTC
>TRBJ2-1|NA|NA|TRBV19
CATAFNRAPGNEQFF
TGTGCCACCGCTTTCAACAGGGCCCCAGGCAATGAGCAGTTCTTC
>TRBJ1-1|NA|NA|TRBV4-1
CASSQDSGGPTEAFF
TGCGCCAGCAGCCAAGATTCGGGGGGCCCCACTGAAGCTTTCTTT
>TRBJ2-7|NA|NA|TRBV10-1
CASSDGQYHEQYF
TGCGCCAGCAGTGATGGGCAGTACCACGAGCAGTACTTC
>TRBJ1-2|NA|NA|TRBV14
CASSQAQGNGGYTF
TGTGCCAGCAGCCAGGCCCAGGGGAACGGTGGCTACACCTTC
>TRBJ1-1|TRBD1|few|TRBV4-2
CASSVRGSYHEAFF
TGTGCCAGCAGCGTCAGGGGGTCTTACCATGAAGCTTTCTTT
>TRBJ2-7|TRBD1|NA|TRBV6-5
CASRPSGTGSYEQYF
TGTGCCAGCAGACCAAGCGGGACAGGGAGCTACGAGCAGTACTTC
>TRBJ2-4|TRBD2|few|TRBV20-1
CSARVAGVSEGRVNIQYF
TGCAGTGCTAGAGTGGCGGGAGTTTCGGAGGGGCGGGTAAACATTCAGTACTTC